These 11 T cell receptor beta chains originate from one sample sequenced in a study of CD8 T cells in Susac syndrome. Reverse transcription of roughly 0.45 to 1 ug RNA was performed with random hexamers. TCRdb re-analysed the immunoSEQ multiplex PCR reads in MiXCR, keeping a single row per CDR3 protein. The sample has around 190,000 distinct CDR3 sequences; 85% to 95% are singletons. The sequencing sample was made of CD4+ T cells from PBMCs. These receptors were taken from a human donor in good health.

The V gene is TRBV12-3 or TRBV12-4, the J gene TRBJ1-2, with unresolved D. V was cut by 7 bases and J by 7 bases, with 13 bases left in between. CDR3 size: 12 residues. CDR3 coding DNA: TGTGCCAGCACCTTAGAGACGGTTGGCTACACCTTC. This translates into CASTLETVGYTF.

This clonotype came up once. This sequence joins TRBV29-1 and TRBJ2-7; tentatively, D is TRBD1 or TRBD2 (5 bases each). From germline, CDR1 is SQVTM and CDR2 ANQGSEA. This CDR3 is 13 amino acids long. V gave up 7 bases and J gave up 0 bases, with 13 bases separating them. CDR3 DNA: TGCAGCGCCGCCGGGGACGCCTCCTACGAGCAGTACTTC. Translation gives CSAAGDASYEQYF.

The J gene is TRBJ1-1, the V gene TRBV30; D is possibly TRBD1 (6 bases). The V end was cut by 4 bases, the J end by 6 bases, with 21 bases between. The CDR3 totals 15 residues. Germline-derived CDR1 and CDR2 are GTSNPN and SVGIG (reference sequence). CDR3 protein: CAWMSIPQGTSEAFF. The CDR3 region has the DNA TGTGCCTGGATGAGTATCCCACAGGGAACTTCTGAAGCTTTCTTT.

This clonotype has only one observation. V and J are TRBV7-3 and TRBJ2-1; 7 bases fit TRBD2. With V trimmed by 5 bases and J by 7 bases, 5 bases remained unmatched. The CDR3 length is 13 residues. Germline CDR1 SGHTA, CDR2 FQGTGA. CDR3 nucleotide sequence: TGTGCCAGCAGCCCCGGACTAGGGAATGAGCAGTTCTTC. It codes for CASSPGLGNEQFF.

The genes are TRBV3-1 and TRBJ2-1; D may match TRBD1 or TRBD2 (5 bases each). The CDR3 runs 13 residues. V shed 0 bases and J shed 12 bases, with 12 bases lying between them. The germline CDR1 and CDR2 sequences are LGHDT and YNNKEL (reference sequence). The CDR3 region has the DNA TGTGCCAGCAGCCAAGAGAGGGGAGTTTCGCAGTTCTTC. This encodes CASSQERGVSQFF.

The chain links TRBV27 to TRBJ2-1; D gene unclear. V was cut by 7 bases and J by 2 bases, with 9 bases left in between. CDR3 length: 13 residues. CDR1 and CDR2 (germline): MNHEY, SMNVEV (reference sequence). The CDR3 bases are TGTGCCAGCACTACCACAACCTACAATGAGCAGTTCTTC. Its protein product is CASTTTTYNEQFF.

V usage is TRBV20-1 and J usage is TRBJ1-2; no clear D gene. With 0 bases removed from V and 4 bases from J, the gap between germline ends came to 9 bases. Per germline, CDR1 DFQATT and CDR2 SNEGSKA (reference sequence). The CDR3 has 13 amino acids. CDR3 sequence: CSARDGLSYGYTF. The CDR3 bases are TGCAGTGCTAGAGATGGACTGAGCTATGGCTACACCTTC.

The V call is TRBV30, the J call TRBJ2-1; D may match TRBD1 or TRBD2 (5 bases each). CDR1 GTSNPN and CDR2 SVGIG come from the germline V gene (reference sequence). CDR3 length: 14 amino acids. Trimming removed 3 bases from V and 0 bases from J, with 9 bases in between. Here the CDR3 DNA reads TGTGCCTGGAGGGAGAGGGGCTCCTACAATGAGCAGTTCTTC. It yields the protein CAWRERGSYNEQFF.

The chain recombines TRBV7-3 with TRBJ2-3; tentatively, D is TRBD2 (6 bases). The CDR3 contains 14 residues. Germline V lookup: CDR1 SGHTA, CDR2 FQGTGA. V lost 5 bases and J 2 bases, leaving 11 bases between the germline ends. The CDR3 is CASSPRTITDTQYF. CDR3 nucleotide sequence: TGTGCCAGCAGCCCTAGGACTATCACAGATACGCAGTATTTT.

The chain has TRBV7-8 and TRBJ2-5, with 10 nucleotides matching TRBD1. Germline V gene lookup returns CDR1 SGHVS and CDR2 FQNEAQ. The CDR3 is 15 amino acids. With V trimmed by 2 bases and J by 4 bases, 4 bases remained unmatched. CDR3 loop: CASSLKTGGGETQYF. For the CDR3, the DNA is TGTGCCAGCAGCTTAAAGACAGGGGGCGGAGAGACCCAGTACTTC.

As DNA, the CDR3 is TGCAGTGCCGCGACGCGGGAGGCCCGCTCCTACAATGAGCAGTTCTTC. It specifies CSAATREARSYNEQFF. The chain recombines TRBV20-1 with TRBJ2-1, with 8 positions matching TRBD2. The junction had 10 bases not matched to a gene; V was cut back by 6 bases and J by 0 bases. Germline V gives CDR1 DFQATT, CDR2 SNEGSKA (reference sequence). The CDR3 extends over 16 amino acids.